This T cell receptor (beta chain) stems from a study of blood T cells in healthy people across ages. A second PCR, run for about 6 to 11 cycles, used a sample-barcoded 5' primer plus a J-beta primer mix. Sequencing of every sample gave 3 million or more CDR3-containing paired-end reads. TCRdb itself ran the 5' RACE reads through MiXCR, one entry per CDR3 protein. The table lists around 690,000 distinct CDR3 sequences, roughly 58% of them singletons. Germline V lookup: CDR1 ENHRY, CDR2 SYGVKD. CDR3 size: 14 residues. With 3 bases removed from V and 3 bases from J, the gap between germline ends came to 12 bases. General study findings and limits: TCR beta diversity tracked closely with naive T cell percentage. Among long-lived donors, naive CD4+ cells were more numerous and diversity higher than in aged donors.

Donors were systemically healthy Caucasian individuals from Russia aged roughly 6 to 100 years. Comment on this clonotype: Its specificity is not known.

The specimen was blood. V is TRBV10-3 and J is TRBJ2-7; tentatively, D is TRBD2 (6 bases). This clonotype originated in a man in his 60s in good health. The CDR3 DNA sequence: TGTGCCATCAGTGACGCGGGACGGAGCTACGAGCAGTACTTC. Protein: CAISDAGRSYEQYF.